The 17 T cell receptor beta chains below were found in one sample sequenced in a study of blood T cell repertoires in COVID-19. Profiling relied on immunoSEQ multiplex PCR, and the TCRdb table lists in-frame clones only, not all of them. The sample shows some 300,000 clones, under 90% of them seen only once. The sequenced material came from peripheral blood. The receptors originated from a woman in her 30s with COVID-19, enrolled during active disease.

The chain is built from TRBV6-6 and TRBJ1-2; 7 nucleotides match TRBD1. CDR1 is MNHNY and CDR2 is SVGAGI in the germline V gene (reference sequence). This CDR3 region has 13 residues. J gave up 8 bases and V 2 bases, and 5 bases lay outside the gene matches. CDR3 residues: CASSYDRENGYTF. In DNA, the CDR3 is TGTGCCAGCAGTTACGACAGGGAAAACGGCTACACCTTC.

This clone was recorded only once. The gene calls are TRBV3-1 (or the pseudogene TRBV3-2) and TRBJ2-3; 9 positions match TRBD2. V was pared by 2 bases and J by 6 bases, with 18 bases of the junction left unmatched. CDR1 is LGHDT, CDR2 YNNKEL, per germline (reference sequence). This CDR3 contains 19 residues. The DNA for the CDR3 is TGTGCCAGCAGCCAAAGGGAAAGCGGGGGGCCCCGACCCTGGGATACGCAGTATTTT. Protein sequence: CASSQRESGGPRPWDTQYF.

The rearrangement uses TRBV5-6 and TRBJ1-1, with 9 bases lining up with TRBD1. The CDR3 covers 18 residues. With 2 bases clipped from V and 0 bases from J, the junction kept 11 bases outside the gene matches. CDR1 SGHDT and CDR2 YYEEEE come from the germline V gene. The chain's CDR3 is CASSFFTQRTGVNTEAFF. The DNA of the CDR3 is TGTGCCAGCAGCTTTTTCACCCAAAGGACAGGGGTGAACACTGAAGCTTTCTTT.

This sequence joins TRBV12-5 and TRBJ1-1, with TRBD1 matching over 8 bases. V dropped 7 bases and J dropped 5; count of bases not matched to a gene: 6. This CDR3 is built from 13 residues. Germline V gene sequence: CDR1 LGHNT, CDR2 FRNRAP. The CDR3, as DNA: TGTGCTAGTGTCGGACAGGGAGGGACTGAAGCTTTCTTT. This translates into CASVGQGGTEAFF.

The V gene is TRBV11-2, the J gene TRBJ1-3; perhaps TRBD1 as D (6 bases). Germline V CDR1 and CDR2: SGHAT, FQNNGV. The CDR3 has 13 residues. With 8 bases removed from V and 1 base from J, the gap between germline ends came to 9 bases. The CDR3 DNA reads as TGTGCCAGCTTAACAGGGTCTGGAAACACCATATATTTT. It codes for CASLTGSGNTIYF.

The chain carries TRBV10-3 and TRBJ2-7; D is uncertain. The germline V and J ends were trimmed by 4 bases and 5 bases, with 12 bases remaining between them. This CDR3 has 13 amino acids. Germline CDR1 ENHRY, CDR2 SYGVKD. The CDR3 loop reads CAISGPGRNEQYV. CDR3 sequence (DNA): TGTGCCATCAGTGGACCAGGCCGGAACGAGCAGTACGTC.

This clone was counted a single time. The V and J genes are TRBV19 and TRBJ2-1; tentatively, D is TRBD1 (6 bases). The CDR3 length is 16 residues. Germline V gene sequence: CDR1 LNHDA, CDR2 SQIVND (reference sequence). The V and J ends lost 8 bases and 0 bases respectively, with 17 bases between them. DNA for the CDR3: TGTGCCAGTGTAGGGAAGACAGGATCCTCCTACAATGAGCAGTTCTTC. As protein: CASVGKTGSSYNEQFF.

The gene calls are TRBV7-9 and TRBJ2-1; 9 positions match TRBD2. The germline V gene encodes CDR1 SEHNR and CDR2 FQNEAQ (reference sequence). This CDR3 has 16 amino acids. V dropped 1 base and J dropped 6; count of bases not matched to a gene: 7. DNA for the CDR3: TGTGCCAGCAGCTTAGGTCTAGCGGGGCCTCTCAATGAGCAGTTCTTC. Encoded protein: CASSLGLAGPLNEQFF.

A few counts support this clone. The V call is TRBV19, the J call TRBJ1-5, with D uncertain. Germline CDR1 reads LNHDA; CDR2 reads SQIVND (reference sequence). The CDR3 length is 16 residues. V lost 5 bases and J lost 3, with 17 bases in between. The CDR3 coding sequence is TGTGCCAGTAGTTCATCTACTAGAGGGAACAATCAGCCCCAGCATTTT. Translation: CASSSSTRGNNQPQHF.

The rearrangement joins TRBV28 to TRBJ1-2, with D hard to call. The CDR3 is 11 amino acids. Germline V gives CDR1 MDHEN, CDR2 SYDVKM. Deletions cut 8 bases from V and 3 bases from J, with 7 bases between. The chain's CDR3 is CASRADYGYTF. The CDR3 DNA sequence: TGTGCCAGCCGAGCGGACTATGGCTACACCTTC.

The chain recombines TRBV9 with TRBJ2-2; 8 bases match TRBD2. With 0 bases clipped from V and 4 bases from J, the junction kept 8 bases outside the gene matches. The CDR3 has 17 amino acids. CDR1 is SGDLS, CDR2 YYNGEE, per germline. The CDR3: CASSVDLSGAFTGELFF. The CDR3, as DNA: TGTGCCAGCAGCGTAGATCTTAGCGGGGCTTTCACCGGGGAGCTGTTTTTT.

Only one count was recorded for this clone. This specimen includes other DNA sequences encoding the same CDR3. The V and J genes are TRBV4-3 and TRBJ1-2; D call uncertain. Germline CDR1 is LGHNA and CDR2 is YSLEER. This CDR3 is built from 13 residues. Trimming cost V 1 base and J 2 bases, with 5 bases left between them. In DNA form, the CDR3 reads TGCGCCAGCAGCCAAGGAGGGAACTATGGCTACACCTTC. Translated, it gives CASSQGGNYGYTF.

The chain employs TRBV4-2 and TRBJ2-6; TRBD1 matches at 7 bases. Germline V gene lookup returns CDR1 LGHNA and CDR2 YNFKEQ. The V segment lost 4 bases and the J segment 0 bases; nucleotides outside the gene matches: 6. The CDR3 runs 17 residues. The CDR3 DNA sequence: TGTGCCAGCAGCCTGGACAGGCCTACCTCTGGGGCCAACGTCCTGACTTTC. Its translation: CASSLDRPTSGANVLTF.

The V gene is TRBV11-3, the J gene TRBJ1-1; 7 nucleotides align to TRBD1. The CDR3 sequence is 14 residues long. CDR1 is SGHNT, CDR2 YENEEA, per germline. Trimming removed 2 bases from V and 5 bases from J; junction bases left unmatched: 5. In DNA, the CDR3 is TGTGCCAGCAGCTTATCAGGGGGTGATACTGAAGCTTTCTTT. Translation gives CASSLSGGDTEAFF.

The chain carries TRBV13 and TRBJ2-5; D not certain. CDR1 is PRHDT and CDR2 is FYEKMQ in the germline V gene (reference sequence). The CDR3 spans 14 residues. V was trimmed by 5 bases and J by 7 bases, leaving 17 bases between them. CDR3: CASSPKKQPRTQYF. The CDR3 DNA follows: TGTGCCAGCAGCCCAAAAAAACAACCACGGACCCAGTACTTC.

The rearrangement uses TRBV7-2 and TRBJ2-1; D unresolved. From germline, CDR1 is SGHTA and CDR2 FQGNSA. Between the trimmed V and J ends, which lost 4 bases and 8 bases, there was a span of 12 bases. CDR3 length equals 13 residues. CDR3 amino acids: CASSSGSEDEQFF. In DNA form, the CDR3 reads TGTGCCAGCAGCTCCGGCAGCGAAGATGAGCAGTTCTTC. Full variable domain (outside the CDR3, taken from reference TRBV7-2 and TRBJ2-1): GAGVSQSPSNKVTEKGKDVELRCDPISGHTALYWYRQSLGQGLEFLIYFQGNSAPDKSGLPSDRFSAERTGGSVSTLTIQRTQQEDSAVYLCASSSGSEDEQFFGPGTRLTVL.

V is TRBV4-1 and J is TRBJ1-2; 7 bases are shared with TRBD1. This CDR3 comprises 15 residues. The ends lost 0 bases at V and 8 bases at J; junction bases unmatched: 9. Germline-derived CDR1 and CDR2 are MGHRA and YSYEKL. CDR3 sequence (DNA): TGCGCCAGCAGCCAAGATCTGGGACAGAGCAGGGGCTACACCTTC. Encoded protein: CASSQDLGQSRGYTF.